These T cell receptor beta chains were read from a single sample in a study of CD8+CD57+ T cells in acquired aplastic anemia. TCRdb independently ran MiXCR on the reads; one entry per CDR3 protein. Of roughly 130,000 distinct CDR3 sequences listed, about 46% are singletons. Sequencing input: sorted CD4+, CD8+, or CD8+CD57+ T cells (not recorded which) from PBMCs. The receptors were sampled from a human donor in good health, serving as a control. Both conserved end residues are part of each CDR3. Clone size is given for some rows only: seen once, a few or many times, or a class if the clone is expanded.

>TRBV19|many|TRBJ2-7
CASTPGGTFYEQYF
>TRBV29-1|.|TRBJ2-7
CSVESGGIYEQYF
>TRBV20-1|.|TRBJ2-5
CSARGGETQYF
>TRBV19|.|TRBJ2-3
CASTPGQGTDTQYF
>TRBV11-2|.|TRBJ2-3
CASSLDAGADTQYF
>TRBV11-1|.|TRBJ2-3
CASSFETGTLTSEWYF
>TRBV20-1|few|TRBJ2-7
CSTTTGEAGEQYF
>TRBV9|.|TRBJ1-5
CASSRGQGPPQPQHF
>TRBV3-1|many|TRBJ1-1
CASSQETGTNTEAFF
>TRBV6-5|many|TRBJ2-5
CASSPWTEETQYF
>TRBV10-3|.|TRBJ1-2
CAISEVGPLYGYTF
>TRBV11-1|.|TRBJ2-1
CASRNSGGAFNNEQFF
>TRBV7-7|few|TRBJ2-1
CASSSGTSGEQFF
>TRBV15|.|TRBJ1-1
CATSPTKILRTEAFF
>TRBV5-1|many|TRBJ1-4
CASSLLQGNEKLFF
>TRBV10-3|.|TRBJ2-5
CAISDREAQTQYF
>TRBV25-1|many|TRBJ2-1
CASSASPLAGGENEQFF
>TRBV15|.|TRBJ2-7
CATSRGGTGCYEQYF
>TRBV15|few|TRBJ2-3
CATSREGGGADTQYF
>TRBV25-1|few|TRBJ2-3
CASSEGGGADTQYF